This TCR beta chain originates from a study of OX40 agonist ivuxolimab in advanced cancers. As for the study in general: One hepatocellular carcinoma and a couple of cutaneous melanoma patients partially responded.

The germline V gene has CDR1 SGDLS and CDR2 YYNGEE. There are 12 residues in the CDR3. V was shortened by 4 bases and J by 8 bases, with 7 bases between the two germline ends. Note on this clone: Its target is unknown.

Assay: immunoSEQ multiplex PCR; the TCRdb copy retains only in-frame clones and omits some. There are roughly 100,000 clones in the sample; around 94% occur only once, and over 0.2% lies in the top ten. Findings and limits, study-wide: At 0.1 to 3.0 mg/kg, clonal expansion of CD4+ and CD8+ blood T cells had occurred by week 6.

The source of this sequence is an adult with an advanced solid tumor such as melanoma, head and neck, liver or kidney cancer. The rearrangement links TRBV9 to TRBJ1-6, with unresolved D. Material: CD4+ or CD8+ T cells sorted from blood, obtained in a trial of the OX40 agonist ivuxolimab. The CDR3 reads CASSPSDSPLHF. The CDR3 DNA follows: TGTGCCAGCAGCCCTAGCGATTCACCCCTCCACTTT.